The 15 T cell receptor beta chains given below trace back to one sample, sequenced in a study of long-term antiretroviral therapy in people with HIV. Sequencing relied on immunoSEQ assay v3.0, run at survey level. Generated by immunoSEQ multiplex PCR, the TCRdb table keeps only in-frame clones and is missing some. This sample carries 15,000 to 20,000 clones, approximately 85% of them seen once, and the ten largest clones take roughly 8%. Sequencing used unsorted PBMCs, obtained at the start of antiretroviral therapy. Receptor source: a man aged 25-45 years with HIV.

In its sample, this clone was seen once. CDR3 amino acids: CASSLGQGPSYEQYF. The CDR3 bases are TGCGCCAGCAGCTTAGGACAGGGGCCGTCCTACGAGCAGTACTTC. This rearrangement joins TRBV5-1 to TRBJ2-7, with 9 bases that match TRBD1. This CDR3 has 15 amino acids. J lost 1 base, V lost 2 bases, and 4 bases had no gene match. Germline lookup yields CDR1 SGHRS and CDR2 YFSETQ.

The chain carries TRBV28 and TRBJ1-2; TRBD1 might be the D (5 bases). The CDR3 loop spans 14 amino acids. V was trimmed by 4 bases and J by 4 bases, leaving 13 bases between them. The germline gives CDR1 MDHEN, CDR2 SYDVKM. CDR3 sequence reads: CASSSREGLYGYTF. The CDR3 bases are TGTGCCAGCAGTTCCAGGGAGGGCCTCTATGGCTACACCTTC.

The chain joins TRBV13 to TRBJ2-1; D is undetermined. The length of the CDR3 is 16 residues. Germline values: CDR1 PRHDT, CDR2 FYEKMQ (reference sequence). Trimming left V 0 bases short and J 5 bases short, with 14 bases between. CDR3 DNA sequence: TGTGCCAGCAGCTTAGGTAGTGGTTGGGGTGACAATGAGCAGTTCTTC. Encoded protein: CASSLGSGWGDNEQFF.

The chain combines TRBV6-6 with TRBJ2-2; 9 bases line up with TRBD1. Unmatched junction bases numbered 6, after V lost 6 bases and J lost 4 bases. The CDR3 is 15 residues long. The germline V gene encodes CDR1 MNHNY and CDR2 SVGAGI (reference sequence). The CDR3 DNA sequence: TGTGCCAGCAGCACCACAGGGGGCTCCACCGGGGAGCTGTTTTTT. Translated, it gives CASSTTGGSTGELFF.

The genes are TRBV4-1 and TRBJ1-2; the D is unclear. CDR1 and CDR2 (germline): MGHRA, YSYEKL. The CDR3 loop spans 16 amino acids. V lost 1 base to trimming and J lost 4 bases, with 16 bases between them. CDR3 residues: CASSQGMLTVPYGYTF. The CDR3 nucleotides are TGCGCCAGCAGCCAAGGAATGCTTACGGTCCCCTATGGCTACACCTTC.

This chain links TRBV7-9 with TRBJ2-3; D not resolved. The CDR3 length is 14 residues. V lost 5 bases and J 2 bases, leaving 11 bases between the germline ends. CDR1 and CDR2 from the germline V gene are SEHNR and FQNEAQ (reference sequence). CDR3 in amino acids: CASSRGPHTDTQYF. The CDR3 DNA is TGTGCCAGCAGCCGTGGACCACACACAGATACGCAGTATTTT.

This clone was recorded a few times. This chain connects TRBV5-6 to TRBJ2-7; D may be TRBD1 or TRBD2 (5 bases each). Germline assignment: CDR1 SGHDT and CDR2 YYEEEE. Deletions cut 4 bases from V and 0 bases from J, with 14 bases between. The length of the CDR3 is 15 residues. In nucleotides, the CDR3 is TGTGCCAGCAGCCCAGGGACGGGTAGCTCCTACGAGCAGTACTTC. Translated, it gives CASSPGTGSSYEQYF.

The chain employs TRBV5-6 and TRBJ1-1; no definite D call. This CDR3 is built from 17 residues. Between the trimmed V and J ends, which lost 0 bases and 0 bases, there was a span of 15 bases. CDR1 is SGHDT, CDR2 YYEEEE, per germline. The CDR3 protein is CASSLALEVRMNTEAFF. The CDR3 DNA reads TGTGCCAGCAGCTTGGCCTTGGAAGTACGGATGAACACTGAAGCTTTCTTT.

This chain connects TRBV7-8 to TRBJ2-7; tentative D call: TRBD1 (6 bases). V was cut by 5 bases and J by 5 bases, with 10 bases left in between. Germline V gene data show CDR1 as SGHVS and CDR2 as FQNEAQ. There are 12 residues in the CDR3. CDR3 nucleotides: TGTGCCAGCAGCAAAAGGACAGACGAGCAGTACTTC. Encoded protein: CASSKRTDEQYF. The full variable domain, rest sourced from reference TRBV7-8 and TRBJ2-7, is GAGVSQSPRYKVAKRGQDVALRCDPISGHVSLFWYQQALGQGPEFLTYFQNEAQLDKSGLPSDRFFAERPEGSVSTLKIQRTQQEDSAVYLCASSKRTDEQYFGPGTRLTVT.

This sequence joins TRBV30 and TRBJ2-5, with 12 bases aligning to TRBD2. V shed 8 bases, J shed 4 bases, and the junction held 8 bases outside the gene matches. CDR1 is GTSNPN and CDR2 is SVGIG in the germline V gene (reference sequence). The length of the CDR3 is 14 residues. CDR3 in amino acids: CARGLAGGPETQYF. DNA for the CDR3: TGTGCCCGGGGCCTAGCGGGAGGGCCAGAGACCCAGTACTTC.

The chain uses TRBV6-5 and TRBJ2-7; D uncertain. CDR3 length equals 15 residues. Trimming removed 6 bases at V and 0 bases at J, with 15 bases between. The germline CDR1 and CDR2 sequences are MNHEY and SVGAGI. This CDR3 reads CASSDTDSLSYEQYF. CDR3 sequence (DNA): TGTGCCAGCAGCGATACAGATTCTCTCTCCTACGAGCAGTACTTC.

The chain employs TRBV6-5 and TRBJ1-2, with unresolved D. Germline CDR1 is MNHEY and CDR2 is SVGAGI. Trimming shortened V by 7 bases and J by 0 bases, and 15 bases separated the two germline ends. CDR3 size: 15 residues. CDR3 sequence (DNA): TGTGCCAGCAAACAATCGACGGTCTCTAACTATGGCTACACCTTC. It yields the protein CASKQSTVSNYGYTF.

This clone has more than one count but fewer than ten. The DNA for the CDR3 is TGTGCCAGCAGTGATAACCCCCGGGGCTCCTACGAGCAGTACTTC. Encoded protein: CASSDNPRGSYEQYF. The chain links TRBV25-1 to TRBJ2-7; D may be TRBD2 (5 bases). The length of the CDR3 is 15 residues. Trimming took 3 bases from V and 0 from J, leaving 12 bases between them. The V gene's germline CDR1 is MGHDK and CDR2 SYGVNS.

This clone was detected a few times. V gene TRBV7-9 combines with J gene TRBJ2-7; no clear D. The CDR3 runs to 12 residues. CDR1 is SEHNR, CDR2 FQNEAQ, per germline (reference sequence). V shed 5 bases and J shed 8 bases, with 13 bases lying between them. The CDR3 region is CASSLLDEQQYF. CDR3 DNA sequence: TGTGCCAGCAGCCTCTTGGACGAACAGCAGTACTTC.

The V call is TRBV5-4, the J call TRBJ2-7, with no clear D. The CDR3 contains 14 residues. CDR1 and CDR2 from the germline V gene are SGHNT and YYREEE (reference sequence). The V gene lost 0 bases and the J gene lost 1 base, with 8 bases spanning the gap. In nucleotides, the CDR3 is TGTGCCAGCAGCTTGGGTCTGGGATCCTACGAGCAGTACTTC. It yields the protein CASSLGLGSYEQYF. The full variable domain, with the rest looked up from reference TRBV5-4 and TRBJ2-7, is ETGVTQSPTHLIKTRGQQVTLRCSSQSGHNTVSWYQQALGQGPQFIFQYYREEENGRGNFPPRFSGLQFPNYSSELNVNALELDDSALYLCASSLGLGSYEQYFGPGTRLTVT.